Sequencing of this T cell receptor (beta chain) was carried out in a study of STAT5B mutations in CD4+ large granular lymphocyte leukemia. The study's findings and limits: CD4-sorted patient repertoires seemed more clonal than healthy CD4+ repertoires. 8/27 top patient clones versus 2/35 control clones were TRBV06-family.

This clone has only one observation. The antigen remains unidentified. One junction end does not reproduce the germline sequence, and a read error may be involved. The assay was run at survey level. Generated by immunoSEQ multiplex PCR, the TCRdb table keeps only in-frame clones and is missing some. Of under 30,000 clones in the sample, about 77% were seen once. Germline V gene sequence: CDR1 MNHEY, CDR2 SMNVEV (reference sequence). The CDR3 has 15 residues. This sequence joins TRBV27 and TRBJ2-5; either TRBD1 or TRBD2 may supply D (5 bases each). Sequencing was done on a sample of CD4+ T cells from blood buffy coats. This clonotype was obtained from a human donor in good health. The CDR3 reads CASSLSGTNQETQYF. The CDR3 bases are TGTGCCAGCAGCTTATCAGGGACGAACCAAGAGACCCAGTACTTC.